The 11 T cell receptor beta chains reported below all come from one sample, sequenced in a study of beta chain features in type 1 diabetes. Study results and limitations: Type 1 diabetes patients had moderately but significantly shorter TCRB CDR3s in all four CD4+ subsets.

Their recognized antigens are unknown. Expressed TCRB transcripts were sequenced, since all the RNA that had been isolated was reverse transcribed. Sequencing used immunoSEQ multiplex PCR; TCRdb keeps in-frame clones, though not all of them. Here the sample spans around 340,000 clones, around 9.3% being singletons. Sequenced material: central memory CD4+ T cells from blood. The receptors were sampled from a man aged 25-45 years with type 1 diabetes.

This clone was counted only a few times. The rearrangement uses TRBV5-6 and TRBJ2-7; 10 nucleotides align to TRBD1. Germline trimming cut 4 bases from V and 2 bases from J; bases unmatched to any gene: 6. The germline gives CDR1 SGHDT, CDR2 YYEEEE. CDR3 length equals 15 residues. CDR3 region: CASSRGDRGPYEQYF. The CDR3 DNA is TGTGCCAGCAGCAGGGGAGACAGGGGGCCCTACGAGCAGTACTTC.

This clone was seen only a few times. V usage is TRBV5-4 and J usage is TRBJ1-2; D call uncertain. This CDR3 region has 13 residues. Trimming left V 4 bases short and J 4 bases short, with 11 bases between. Germline lookup yields CDR1 SGHNT and CDR2 YYREEE (reference sequence). The CDR3 here is CASSQEGLYGYTF. The CDR3 region has the DNA TGTGCCAGCAGCCAAGAAGGCCTCTATGGCTACACCTTC.

The rearrangement joins TRBV4-3 to TRBJ1-6; 8 bases map to TRBD1. The germline V gene encodes CDR1 LGHNA and CDR2 YSLEER. V shed 1 base, J shed 7 bases, and the junction held 9 bases outside the gene matches. The CDR3 sequence is 17 residues long. The CDR3 coding sequence is TGCGCCAGCAGCCAAGGTCGCAGGGGGCAAAGAAATTCACCCCTCCACTTT. Protein: CASSQGRRGQRNSPLHF.

The chain combines TRBV6-5 with TRBJ2-5; 9 positions agree with TRBD2. This CDR3 comprises 15 residues. V trimming: 3 bases; J trimming: 5 bases; junction bases outside the gene matches: 7. From germline, CDR1 is MNHEY and CDR2 SVGAGI. The CDR3 sequence: CASSYSGLATETQYF. CDR3 DNA: TGTGCCAGCAGTTATTCGGGACTAGCCACCGAGACCCAGTACTTC.

The count of this clone is one. This rearrangement joins TRBV30 to TRBJ1-2; D not resolved. The V end was cut by 1 base, the J end by 0 bases, with 3 bases between. The CDR3 spans 12 residues. From germline, CDR1 is GTSNPN and CDR2 SVGIG (reference sequence). The CDR3 region has the DNA TGTGCCTGGAGTGAGGCTAACTATGGCTACACCTTC. Translated, it gives CAWSEANYGYTF.

The V call is TRBV6-6, the J call TRBJ1-1, with D possibly TRBD1 on 6 matching bases. Germline CDR1 and CDR2: MNHNY and SVGAGI (reference sequence). The CDR3 contains 15 residues. V lost 2 bases and J 0 bases, leaving 10 bases between the germline ends. This CDR3 is CASSYAGAMNTEAFF. Written as DNA, the CDR3 is TGTGCCAGCAGTTACGCGGGGGCTATGAACACTGAAGCTTTCTTT.

This clone was counted between two and nine times. The sample holds other DNA sequences that translate to the same CDR3. V is TRBV20-1 and J is TRBJ2-7; no clear D gene. Germline-derived CDR1 and CDR2 are DFQATT and SNEGSKA (reference sequence). This CDR3 has 11 residues. V lost 3 bases, J lost 3 bases, and 6 bases lay in between. The chain's CDR3 is CSASEIYEQYF. The CDR3 nucleotides are TGCAGTGCTAGCGAGATCTACGAGCAGTACTTC.

This chain uses TRBV2 with TRBJ2-6; D is unclear. V was shortened by 7 bases and J by 0 bases, with 10 bases between the two germline ends. CDR1 SNHLY and CDR2 FYNNEI come from the germline V gene. The CDR3 is 15 amino acids. The CDR3 coding sequence is TGTGCCAGCACCAAGAAGGGCTCTGGGGCCAACGTCCTGACTTTC. It encodes CASTKKGSGANVLTF.

This clone was seen a few times. V is TRBV7-9 and J is TRBJ1-2; D may be TRBD1 (6 bases). V lost 5 bases and J 0 bases, leaving 13 bases between the germline ends. CDR3 length: 15 amino acids. The V gene's germline CDR1 is SEHNR and CDR2 FQNEAQ (reference sequence). Here the CDR3 DNA reads TGTGCCAGCAGCATTTCAGGGGAGCCTAACTATGGCTACACCTTC. Its protein is CASSISGEPNYGYTF.

The rearrangement links TRBV28 to TRBJ1-2; unclear D gene. With 4 bases removed from V and 4 bases from J, the gap between germline ends came to 7 bases. This CDR3 has 12 amino acids. Germline CDR1 and CDR2: MDHEN and SYDVKM. CDR3 in DNA: TGTGCCAGCAGTTGGGAGATCTATGGCTACACCTTC. Translated, it gives CASSWEIYGYTF.

This clone has a count of ten or more. This chain joins TRBV19 and TRBJ1-2; 7 nucleotides line up with TRBD1. This CDR3 has 14 amino acids. The junction had 8 bases not matched to a gene; V was cut back by 3 bases and J by 7 bases. Germline CDR1 reads LNHDA; CDR2 reads SQIVND (reference sequence). The CDR3 sequence: CASSIKERGLGYTF. CDR3 nucleotides: TGTGCCAGTAGTATCAAGGAGAGGGGGCTTGGCTACACCTTC.